This T cell receptor beta chain was obtained from a study of T cells expressing NK-cell markers. From its re-call of the 5' RACE reads, TCRdb lists each CDR3 protein once, without DNA. The data show 150,000 to 180,000 distinct CDR3 sequences, and the top ten clones hold roughly 35%. CDR3 size: 19 residues. Germline lookup yields CDR1 DFQATT and CDR2 SNEGSKA (reference sequence). Sequencing used blood T cells: a sorted CD56 or NKG2C T cell subset, CD4+ or CD8+ T cells, or bulk PBMC T cells (not recorded which). V and J are TRBV20-1 and TRBJ2-3; without DNA, the TCRdb call of TRBD2 cannot be checked. The clonotype comes from a woman between 45 and 60 years old in good health. The CDR3: CSASSLGAGEEVSTDTQYF.